This T cell receptor beta chain was obtained from a study of T cell responses to AZD1222 COVID-19 vaccine. Study-wide points: The reported proportion of spike-specific TCRs targeting unmutated variant regions was nearly half. Vaccine-associated CD4 TCRs spanned spike, dominant at 160-218 and 743-854.

For this clone: Its matching antigen is unknown.

Measured with immunoSEQ multiplex PCR; TCRdb has only the in-frame clones, and not every one. The sample records more than 150,000 clones, 88% being singletons. The sequencing here drew on peripheral blood, taken 28 days after the second AZD1222 dose. The TCR sequence derives from an adult who received the AZD1222 COVID-19 vaccine.

The CDR3 nucleotides read TGTGCCAGCAGCTCCGGACTAGCGGGAGGGGAGCAGTACTTC. Its translation is CASSSGLAGGEQYF. The chain carries TRBV7-2 and TRBJ2-7, with 15 bases aligning to TRBD2. Germline loops: CDR1 SGHTA, CDR2 FQGNSA. The CDR3 sequence is 14 residues long. V lost 4 bases, J lost 7 bases, and 2 bases stayed unmatched.